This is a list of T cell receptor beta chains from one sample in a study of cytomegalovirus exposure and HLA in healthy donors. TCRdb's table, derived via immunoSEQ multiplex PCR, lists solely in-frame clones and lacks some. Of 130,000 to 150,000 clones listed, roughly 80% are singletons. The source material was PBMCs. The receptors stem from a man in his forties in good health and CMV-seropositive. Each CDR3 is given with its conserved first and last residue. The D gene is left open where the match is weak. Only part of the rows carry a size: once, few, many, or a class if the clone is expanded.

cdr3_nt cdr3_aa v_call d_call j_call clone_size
TGTGCCAGCAGTGAGGCTGACAGGAACACTGAAGCTTTCTTT CASSEADRNTEAFF TRBV25-1 NA TRBJ1-1 few
TGTGCCAGCAGCCAGAAGGGACTAGCTGATGAGCAGTTCTTC CASSQKGLADEQFF TRBV9 TRBD2 TRBJ2-1 NA
TGTGCCAGCAGCTCCCCATTGGGGCTAGCGGGAGATCGATATACCGGGGAGCTGTTTTTT CASSSPLGLAGDRYTGELFF TRBV7-6 TRBD2 TRBJ2-2 NA
TGTGCCAGCAGCTACCTCTGGGGCCCAGGAACCACTGAAGCTTTCTTT CASSYLWGPGTTEAFF TRBV11-1 NA TRBJ1-1 NA
TGCGCCAGCAGCTTGGATTCAGGGGACACCGGGGAGCTGTTTTTT CASSLDSGDTGELFF TRBV5-1 NA TRBJ2-2 NA
TGTGCCAGCTCACCACCGGGGGGGCAGAATGAGCAGTTCTTC CASSPPGGQNEQFF TRBV18 NA TRBJ2-1 NA
TGTGCCAGCAGCGCGCGACAGGGGGCGCCCGGATGGGATGAAGCTTTCTTT CASSARQGAPGWDEAFF TRBV9 TRBD1 TRBJ1-1 NA
TGTGCCAGCAGGAACAGGACTAGCGGGAGATCGGCCTACGAGCAGTACTTC CASRNRTSGRSAYEQYF TRBV27 TRBD2 TRBJ2-7 NA
TGTGCCAGCAGCCGACAGGGCACAGATACGCAGTATTTT CASSRQGTDTQYF TRBV6-4 NA TRBJ2-3 NA
TGCGCCAGCAGCTTGAATTCAGCGAACACCGGGGAGCTGTTTTTT CASSLNSANTGELFF TRBV5-1 NA TRBJ2-2 NA
TGTGCCAGCGGTCCCCAGGGAAACTATGGCTACACCTTC CASGPQGNYGYTF TRBV6-5 NA TRBJ1-2 NA
TGTGCCAGCAGCTTAGACAGGTACGAGCAGTACTTC CASSLDRYEQYF TRBV11-2 NA TRBJ2-7 few